This T cell receptor beta chain was recovered during a study of blood T cell repertoires in COVID-19. Study summary: Samples representing acute and convalescent COVID-19 were sourced from the United States, Italy and Spain. Sample material is recorded as cDNA or gDNA derived from T cells, B-cell-depleted T cells, or PBMCs.

In the authors' methods: How many nucleated cells were present was estimated from reference gene primer amplification. The assay was immunoSEQ multiplex PCR, and TCRdb's table has in-frame clones only and misses some. The V and J calls and clone size were taken over from that table, and D and trimming were inferred from the DNA. This table has some 150,000 clones, 85% to 90% appearing once. The sample consisted of peripheral blood. The origin of this receptor is a woman aged 60 to 75 with acute or convalescent COVID-19.

The CDR3 region is CASSGHPGQETQYF. The CDR3 DNA reads as TGTGCCAGCAGTGGACACCCGGGCCAAGAGACCCAGTACTTC. The chain employs TRBV28 and TRBJ2-5, with D tentatively TRBD1 (5 bases). Germline CDR1 reads MDHEN; CDR2 reads SYDVKM. The CDR3 is made up of 14 amino acids. V shed 5 bases and J shed 1 base, with 11 bases lying between them.